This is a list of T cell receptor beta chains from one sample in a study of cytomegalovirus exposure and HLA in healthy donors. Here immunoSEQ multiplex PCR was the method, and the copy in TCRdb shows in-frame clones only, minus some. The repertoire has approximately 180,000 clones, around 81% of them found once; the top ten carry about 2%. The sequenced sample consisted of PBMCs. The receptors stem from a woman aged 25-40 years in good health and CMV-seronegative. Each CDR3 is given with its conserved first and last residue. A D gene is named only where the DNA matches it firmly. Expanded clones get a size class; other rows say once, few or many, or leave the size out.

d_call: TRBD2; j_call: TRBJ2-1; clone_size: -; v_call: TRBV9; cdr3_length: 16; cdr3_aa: CASSVDSTSALGEQFF; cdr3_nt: TGTGCCAGCAGCGTAGATTCGACTAGCGCACTCGGTGAGCAGTTCTTC
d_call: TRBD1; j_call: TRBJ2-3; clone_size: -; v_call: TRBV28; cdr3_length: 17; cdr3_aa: CASSLWLRDSSTDTQYF; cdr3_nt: TGTGCCAGCAGTTTATGGTTGAGGGACAGTAGCACAGATACGCAGTATTTT
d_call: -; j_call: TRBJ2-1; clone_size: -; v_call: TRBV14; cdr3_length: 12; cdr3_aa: CASGGWHNEQFF; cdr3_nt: TGTGCCAGCGGGGGGTGGCACAATGAGCAGTTCTTC
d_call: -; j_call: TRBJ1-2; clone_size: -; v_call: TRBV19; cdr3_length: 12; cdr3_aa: CASSMYGEIYTF; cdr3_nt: TGTGCCAGTAGTATGTACGGGGAAATCTACACCTTC
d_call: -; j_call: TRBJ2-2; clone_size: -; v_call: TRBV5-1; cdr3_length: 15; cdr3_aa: CASSPQGGGTGELFF; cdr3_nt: TGCGCCAGCAGCCCCCAGGGGGGAGGAACCGGGGAGCTGTTTTTT
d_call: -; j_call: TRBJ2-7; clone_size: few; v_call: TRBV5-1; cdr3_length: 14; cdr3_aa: CASSLGAAAYEQYF; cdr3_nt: TGCGCCAGCAGTTTGGGGGCAGCAGCCTACGAGCAGTACTTC
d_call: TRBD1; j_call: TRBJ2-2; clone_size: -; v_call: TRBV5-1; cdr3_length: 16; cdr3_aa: CASSPLTGGNTGELFF; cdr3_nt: TGCGCCAGCAGCCCGTTGACAGGGGGCAACACCGGGGAGCTGTTTTTT
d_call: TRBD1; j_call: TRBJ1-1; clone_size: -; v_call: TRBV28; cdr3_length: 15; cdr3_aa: CASREATGVNTEAFF; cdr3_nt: TGTGCCAGCAGGGAGGCAACAGGGGTGAACACTGAAGCTTTCTTT
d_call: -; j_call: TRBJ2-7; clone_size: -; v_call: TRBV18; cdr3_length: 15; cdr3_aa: CASSPTAGSSHEQYF; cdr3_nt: TGTGCCAGCTCACCGACGGCAGGCTCCTCACACGAGCAGTACTTC
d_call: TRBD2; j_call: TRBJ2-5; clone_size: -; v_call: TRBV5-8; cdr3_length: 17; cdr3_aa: CASSLGLAGGPEETQYF; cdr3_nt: TGTGCCAGCAGCTTGGGACTAGCGGGAGGGCCTGAGGAGACCCAGTACTTC
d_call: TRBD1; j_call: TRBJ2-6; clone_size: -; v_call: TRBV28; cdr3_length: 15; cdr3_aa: CASRRQGDGANGLTF; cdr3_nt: TGTGCCAGCAGAAGACAGGGGGATGGGGCCAACGGCCTGACTTTC
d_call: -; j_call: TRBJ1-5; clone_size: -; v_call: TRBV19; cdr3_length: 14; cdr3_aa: CASSIWGGERHQHF; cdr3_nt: TGTGCCAGTAGTATCTGGGGGGGAGAACGACACCAGCATTTT
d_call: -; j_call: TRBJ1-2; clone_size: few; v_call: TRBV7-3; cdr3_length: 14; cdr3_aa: CASSSNRVYYGYTF; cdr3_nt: TGTGCCAGCAGCTCGAACAGGGTATACTATGGCTACACCTTC
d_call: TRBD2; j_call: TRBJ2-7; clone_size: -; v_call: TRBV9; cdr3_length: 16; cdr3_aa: CASSVGGLAGYGEQYF; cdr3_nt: TGTGCCAGCAGCGTAGGGGGACTAGCGGGTTACGGCGAGCAGTACTTC
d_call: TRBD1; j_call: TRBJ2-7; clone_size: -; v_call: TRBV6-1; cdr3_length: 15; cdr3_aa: CATNSPGQGFYEQYF; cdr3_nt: TGTGCCACCAACTCGCCGGGACAGGGATTCTACGAGCAGTACTTC
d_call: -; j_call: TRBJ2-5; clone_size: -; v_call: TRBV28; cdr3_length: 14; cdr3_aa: CASTTPPGSETQYF; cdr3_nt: TGTGCCAGCACCACTCCACCGGGTAGCGAGACCCAGTACTTC
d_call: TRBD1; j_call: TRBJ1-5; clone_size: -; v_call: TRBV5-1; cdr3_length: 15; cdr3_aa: CASSRGQGSNQPQHF; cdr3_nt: TGCGCCAGCAGCCGTGGACAGGGTAGCAATCAGCCCCAGCATTTT
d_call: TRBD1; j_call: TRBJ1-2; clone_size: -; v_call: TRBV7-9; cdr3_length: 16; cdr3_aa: CASSLAGTGSNYGYTF; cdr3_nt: TGTGCCAGCAGCTTAGCAGGGACAGGGAGTAACTATGGCTACACCTTC
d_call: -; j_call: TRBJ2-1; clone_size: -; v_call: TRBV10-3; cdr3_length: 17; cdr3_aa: CAISESRQGSQFNEQFF; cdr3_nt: TGTGCCATCAGTGAGTCCCGGCAGGGGAGTCAGTTCAATGAGCAGTTCTTC
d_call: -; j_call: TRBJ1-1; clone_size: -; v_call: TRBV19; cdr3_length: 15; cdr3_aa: CASSVPGSQSTEAFF; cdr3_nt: TGTGCCAGTAGTGTTCCAGGGTCCCAAAGCACTGAAGCTTTCTTT
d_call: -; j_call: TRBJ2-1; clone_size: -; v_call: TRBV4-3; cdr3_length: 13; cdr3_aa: CASSQPGGNEQFF; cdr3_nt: TGCGCCAGCAGCCAGCCCGGGGGTAATGAGCAGTTCTTC
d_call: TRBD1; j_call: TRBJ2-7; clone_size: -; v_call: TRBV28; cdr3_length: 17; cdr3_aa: CASSPIGTGTATYEQYF; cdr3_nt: TGTGCCAGCAGTCCTATTGGAACCGGGACAGCCACCTACGAGCAGTACTTC
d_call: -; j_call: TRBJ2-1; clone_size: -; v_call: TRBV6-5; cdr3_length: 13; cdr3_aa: CASSYVVNNEQFF; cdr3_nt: TGTGCCAGCAGTTACGTTGTAAACAATGAGCAGTTCTTC
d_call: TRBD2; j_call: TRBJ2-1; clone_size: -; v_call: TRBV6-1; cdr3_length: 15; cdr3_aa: CASSAGTSGTGEQFF; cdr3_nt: TGTGCCAGCAGTGCCGGGACTAGCGGGACTGGTGAGCAGTTCTTC